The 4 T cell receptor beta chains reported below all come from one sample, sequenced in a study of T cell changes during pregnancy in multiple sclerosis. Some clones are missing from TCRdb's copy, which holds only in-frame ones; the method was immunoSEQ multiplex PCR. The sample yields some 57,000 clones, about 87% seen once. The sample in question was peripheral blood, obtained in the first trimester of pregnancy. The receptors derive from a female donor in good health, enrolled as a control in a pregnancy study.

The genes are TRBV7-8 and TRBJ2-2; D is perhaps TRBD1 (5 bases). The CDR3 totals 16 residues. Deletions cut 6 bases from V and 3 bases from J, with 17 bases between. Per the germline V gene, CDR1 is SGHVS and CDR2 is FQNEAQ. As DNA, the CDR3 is TGTGCCAGCAGTCCAATGGGGCACCCCGACACCGGGGAGCTGTTTTTT. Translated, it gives CASSPMGHPDTGELFF. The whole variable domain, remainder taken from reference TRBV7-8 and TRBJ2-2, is GAGVSQSPRYKVAKRGQDVALRCDPISGHVSLFWYQQALGQGPEFLTYFQNEAQLDKSGLPSDRFFAERPEGSVSTLKIQRTQQEDSAVYLCASSPMGHPDTGELFFGEGSRLTVL.

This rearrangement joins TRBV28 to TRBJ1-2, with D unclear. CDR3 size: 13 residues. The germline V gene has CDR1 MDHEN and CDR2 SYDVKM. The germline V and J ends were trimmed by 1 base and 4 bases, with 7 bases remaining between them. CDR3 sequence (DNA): TGTGCCAGCAGTTTATTGGACTCCTATGGCTACACCTTC. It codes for CASSLLDSYGYTF.

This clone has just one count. The DNA of the CDR3 is TGTGCCAGCAGCGAACACCAGGGATTAAAGGATCAGCCCCAGCATTTT. Protein sequence: CASSEHQGLKDQPQHF. The chain uses TRBV7-8 and TRBJ1-5; weak D call: TRBD1 (5 bases). Per germline, CDR1 SGHVS and CDR2 FQNEAQ. The CDR3 runs 16 residues. V lost 5 bases to trimming and J lost 5 bases, with 19 bases between them.

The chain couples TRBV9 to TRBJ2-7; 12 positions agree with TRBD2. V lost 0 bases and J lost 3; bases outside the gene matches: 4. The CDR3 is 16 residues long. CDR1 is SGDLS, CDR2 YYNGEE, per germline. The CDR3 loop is CASSVDPGLAGYEQYF. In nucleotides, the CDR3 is TGTGCCAGCAGCGTAGACCCGGGACTAGCGGGCTACGAGCAGTACTTC.